Listed below are T cell receptor beta chains from one sample, sequenced in a study of T cell responses to AZD1222 COVID-19 vaccine. Method: immunoSEQ multiplex PCR; TCRdb's copy keeps in-frame clones and lacks some. The sample includes about 160,000 clones, about 93% of them seen just once. The specimen was peripheral blood, collected 28 days after the second AZD1222 dose. These receptors all stem from an adult who received the AZD1222 COVID-19 vaccine. Each CDR3 is given with its conserved first and last residue. D genes are given only for firm matches. Clone size is given for some rows only: seen once, a few or many times, or a class if the clone is expanded.

d_call: -
clone_size: -
v_call: TRBV19
j_call: TRBJ1-2
cdr3_aa: CASKWGGRSSYGYTF
cdr3_nt: TGTGCCAGTAAATGGGGAGGCCGGTCGTCCTATGGCTACACCTTC

d_call: TRBD2
clone_size: -
v_call: TRBV18
j_call: TRBJ2-1
cdr3_aa: CASSPVAGVGDNEQFF
cdr3_nt: TGTGCCAGCTCACCGGTAGCGGGAGTGGGAGACAATGAGCAGTTCTTC

d_call: -
clone_size: once
v_call: TRBV3-1/TRBV3-2
j_call: TRBJ2-5
cdr3_aa: CASSQGPGEETQYF
cdr3_nt: TGTGCCAGCAGCCAAGGCCCGGGGGAAGAGACCCAGTACTTC

d_call: TRBD2
clone_size: -
v_call: TRBV10-3
j_call: TRBJ2-1
cdr3_aa: CASTSGDNEQFF
cdr3_nt: TGTGCCTCGACTAGCGGAGACAATGAGCAGTTCTTC

d_call: TRBD1
clone_size: few
v_call: TRBV4-1
j_call: TRBJ1-5
cdr3_aa: CASSQWTGRNQPQHF
cdr3_nt: TGCGCCAGCAGCCAGTGGACAGGGCGCAATCAGCCCCAGCATTTT

d_call: -
clone_size: -
v_call: TRBV3-1/TRBV3-2
j_call: TRBJ1-2
cdr3_aa: CAVAEVGAIGYGYTF
cdr3_nt: TGTGCCGTAGCGGAGGTTGGGGCTATCGGCTATGGCTACACCTTC

d_call: TRBD1
clone_size: -
v_call: TRBV18
j_call: TRBJ1-2
cdr3_aa: CASSPPFGTEESYGYTF
cdr3_nt: TGTGCCAGCTCACCACCGTTCGGGACAGAGGAGAGCTATGGCTACACCTTC

d_call: TRBD2
clone_size: -
v_call: TRBV19
j_call: TRBJ2-3
cdr3_aa: CASSTTSGIGTDTQYF
cdr3_nt: TGTGCCAGTAGTACGACTAGCGGGATTGGCACAGATACGCAGTATTTT

d_call: TRBD1
clone_size: -
v_call: TRBV24-1
j_call: TRBJ1-3
cdr3_aa: CATSLTGQESPTTGNTIYF
cdr3_nt: TGTGCCACCAGTCTCACGGGACAGGAATCACCAACGACTGGAAACACCATATATTTT

d_call: TRBD2
clone_size: -
v_call: TRBV6-2/TRBV6-3
j_call: TRBJ2-7
cdr3_aa: CASSYFPGTSPYEQYF
cdr3_nt: TGTGCCAGCAGTTACTTCCCCGGGACTAGCCCCTACGAGCAGTACTTC

d_call: TRBD1
clone_size: -
v_call: TRBV11-2
j_call: TRBJ1-3
cdr3_aa: CASSSGGGNTIYF
cdr3_nt: TGTGCCAGCAGCTCAGGGGGGGGAAACACCATATATTTT

d_call: -
clone_size: -
v_call: TRBV6-5
j_call: TRBJ1-6
cdr3_aa: CASSSRTVTYNSPLHF
cdr3_nt: TGTGCCAGCAGTTCGCGAACAGTCACCTACAATTCACCCCTCCACTTT

d_call: -
clone_size: -
v_call: TRBV9
j_call: TRBJ1-5
cdr3_aa: CASSSEVNQPQHF
cdr3_nt: TGTGCCAGCAGCTCAGAGGTCAATCAGCCCCAGCATTTT

d_call: -
clone_size: -
v_call: TRBV12-3/TRBV12-4
j_call: TRBJ1-6
cdr3_aa: CASSLGGSPLHF
cdr3_nt: TGTGCCAGCAGTCTGGGAGGCTCACCCCTCCACTTT